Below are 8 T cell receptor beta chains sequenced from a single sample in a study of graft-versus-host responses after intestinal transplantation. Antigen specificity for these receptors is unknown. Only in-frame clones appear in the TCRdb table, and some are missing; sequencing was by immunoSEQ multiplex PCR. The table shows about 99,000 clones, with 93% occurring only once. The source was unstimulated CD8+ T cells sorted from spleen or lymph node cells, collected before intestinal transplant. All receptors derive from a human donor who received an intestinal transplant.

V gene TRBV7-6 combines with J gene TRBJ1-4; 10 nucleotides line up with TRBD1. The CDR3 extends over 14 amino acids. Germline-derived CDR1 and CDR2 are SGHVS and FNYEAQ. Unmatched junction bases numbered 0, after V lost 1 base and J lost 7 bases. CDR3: CASSLGTGGEKLFF. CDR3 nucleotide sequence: TGTGCCAGCAGCTTAGGGACAGGGGGTGAAAAACTGTTTTTT.

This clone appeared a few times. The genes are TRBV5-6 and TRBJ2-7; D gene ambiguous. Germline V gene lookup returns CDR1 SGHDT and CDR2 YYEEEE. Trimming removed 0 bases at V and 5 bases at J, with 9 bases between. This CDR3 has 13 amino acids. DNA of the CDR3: TGTGCCAGCAGCTTGGGGGTCTTAGACGAGCAGTACTTC. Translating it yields CASSLGVLDEQYF. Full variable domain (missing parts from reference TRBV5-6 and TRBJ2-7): DAGVTQSPTHLIKTRGQQVTLRCSPKSGHDTVSWYQQALGQGPQFIFQYYEEEERQRGNFPDRFSGHQFPNYSSELNVNALLLGDSALYLCASSLGVLDEQYFGPGTRLTVT.

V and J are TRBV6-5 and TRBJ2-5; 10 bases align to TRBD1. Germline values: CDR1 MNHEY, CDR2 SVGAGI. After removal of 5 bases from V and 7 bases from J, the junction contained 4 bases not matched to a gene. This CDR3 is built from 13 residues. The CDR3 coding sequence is TGTGCCAGCAGTGACAGACAGGGGGCGACCCAGTACTTC. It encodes CASSDRQGATQYF.

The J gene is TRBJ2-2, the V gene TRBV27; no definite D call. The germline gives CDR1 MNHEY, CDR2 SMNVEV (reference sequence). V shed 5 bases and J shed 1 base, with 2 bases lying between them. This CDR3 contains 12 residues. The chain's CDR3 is CASSQNTGELFF. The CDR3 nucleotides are TGTGCCAGCAGTCAGAACACCGGGGAGCTGTTTTTT.

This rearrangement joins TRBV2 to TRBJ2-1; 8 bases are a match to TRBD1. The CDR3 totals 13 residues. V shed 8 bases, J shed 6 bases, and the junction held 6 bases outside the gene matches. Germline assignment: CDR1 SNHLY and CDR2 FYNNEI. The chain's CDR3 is CASPKGTGNEQFF. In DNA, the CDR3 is TGTGCCAGCCCTAAAGGGACAGGCAATGAGCAGTTCTTC. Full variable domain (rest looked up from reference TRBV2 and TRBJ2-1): EPEVTQTPSHQVTQMGQEVILRCVPISNHLYFYWYRQILGQKVEFLVSFYNNEISEKSEIFDDQFSVERPDGSNFTLKIRSTKLEDSAMYFCASPKGTGNEQFFGPGTRLTVL.

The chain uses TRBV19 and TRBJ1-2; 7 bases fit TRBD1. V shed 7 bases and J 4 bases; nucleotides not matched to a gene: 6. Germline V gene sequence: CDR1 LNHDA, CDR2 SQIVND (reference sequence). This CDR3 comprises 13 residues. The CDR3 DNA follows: TGTGCCAGTACGAGGGGGCACAGCTATGGCTACACCTTC. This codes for CASTRGHSYGYTF.

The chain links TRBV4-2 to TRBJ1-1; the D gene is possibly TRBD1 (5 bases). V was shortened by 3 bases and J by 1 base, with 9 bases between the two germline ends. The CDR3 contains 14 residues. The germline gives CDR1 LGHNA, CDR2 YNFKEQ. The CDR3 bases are TGTGCCAGCAGCCAGGAGGGACGGAACACTGAAGCTTTCTTT. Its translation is CASSQEGRNTEAFF.

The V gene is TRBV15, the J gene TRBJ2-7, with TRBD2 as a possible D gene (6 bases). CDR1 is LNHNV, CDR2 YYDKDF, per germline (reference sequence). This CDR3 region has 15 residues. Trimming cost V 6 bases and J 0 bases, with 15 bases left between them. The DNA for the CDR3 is TGTGCCACCAGAGCCGGAGTCGGGAGCTCCTACGAGCAGTACTTC. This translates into CATRAGVGSSYEQYF.